This T cell receptor (beta chain) emerged from a study of identical twins. Whole-study findings and limits: Models predicted too little out-of-frame TCR alpha sharing in monozygotic twins. The abundant beta clonotypes from cord blood had fewer insertions, and memory repertoires had none of this.

This clonotype was observed a few times. Its antigen remains unidentified. J was trimmed by 6 bases and V by 4 bases; bases with no gene match: 3. Germline V gene lookup returns CDR1 MGHDK and CDR2 SYGVNS. This CDR3 is 13 amino acids long. One entry per CDR3 protein, called by TCRdb with MiXCR from the 5' RACE reads. The sample includes roughly 240,000 distinct CDR3 sequences, 6.5% to 9% of them seen just once. A further study also used this sample, focusing on yellow fever vaccine responses in identical twins. As that study records: Each twin's T cell response to the vaccine was reported to look partly convergent and partly personalized.

The rearrangement uses TRBV25-1 and TRBJ2-7; 10 bases are a match to TRBD1. The sequence was obtained from a woman aged 18-35 years in good health. The sequencing sample was made of CD8+ T cells sorted from blood. The CDR3 bases are TGTGCCAGCAGTGCCGGGACAGGGGCCGAGCAGTACTTC. This codes for CASSAGTGAEQYF.